These 5 T cell receptor beta chains came from one sample sequenced in a study of cytomegalovirus exposure and HLA in healthy donors. Primers for the PCR totalled 60 Vbeta and 13 Jbeta. Sequenced by immunoSEQ multiplex PCR; TCRdb stores in-frame clones only, minus some. The data contain about 180,000 clones, 70% to 80% of them singletons. What was sequenced was PBMCs. Every receptor here comes from a man aged 55 to 70 in good health and CMV-seronegative.

The chain joins TRBV7-9 to TRBJ2-7; tentative D call: TRBD1 (6 bases). This CDR3 comprises 16 residues. Germline CDR1 SEHNR, CDR2 FQNEAQ (reference sequence). Between the trimmed V and J ends, which lost 5 bases and 0 bases, there was a span of 17 bases. For the CDR3, the DNA is TGTGCCAGCAGCATTCGACAGGACCCCCCCTCCTACGAGCAGTACTTC. This gives the protein CASSIRQDPPSYEQYF.

The chain uses TRBV5-1 and TRBJ2-7; D perhaps matches TRBD2 (6 bases). Germline loops: CDR1 SGHRS, CDR2 YFSETQ. CDR3 length: 14 amino acids. V lost 5 bases to trimming and J lost 2 bases, with 14 bases between them. The CDR3 sequence: CASSSGTGAYEQYF. CDR3 DNA: TGCGCCAGCAGTTCCGGGACTGGGGCCTACGAGCAGTACTTC.

V is TRBV10-3 and J is TRBJ1-6; 8 bases fit TRBD1. This CDR3 is built from 15 residues. J was trimmed by 6 bases and V by 4 bases; bases with no gene match: 5. CDR1 and CDR2 (germline): ENHRY, SYGVKD. As DNA, the CDR3 is TGTGCCATCAGTGGCAGGACAGGGCCTAATTCACCCCTCCACTTT. Translating it yields CAISGRTGPNSPLHF.

The genes are TRBV6-1 and TRBJ1-1; TRBD1 matches at 8 bases. There are 14 residues in the CDR3. Per the germline V gene, CDR1 is MNHNS and CDR2 is SASEGT. Trimming removed 6 bases from V and 11 bases from J; junction bases left unmatched: 14. The CDR3 DNA reads TGTGCCAGCAGATTGACGACAGGGGAGAGTTTCGCTTTCTTT. Translating gives CASRLTTGESFAFF.

The rearrangement links TRBV7-7 to TRBJ2-1; possible D gene TRBD2, 6 bases. V shed 1 base and J shed 1 base, with 17 bases lying between them. The length of the CDR3 is 18 residues. Germline V gene data show CDR1 as SSHAT and CDR2 as FNYEAQ (reference sequence). CDR3 nucleotide sequence: TGTGCCAGCAGCTTAGGGCAGCCTCAGGGAGGTTCCTACAATGAGCAGTTCTTC. It codes for CASSLGQPQGGSYNEQFF.